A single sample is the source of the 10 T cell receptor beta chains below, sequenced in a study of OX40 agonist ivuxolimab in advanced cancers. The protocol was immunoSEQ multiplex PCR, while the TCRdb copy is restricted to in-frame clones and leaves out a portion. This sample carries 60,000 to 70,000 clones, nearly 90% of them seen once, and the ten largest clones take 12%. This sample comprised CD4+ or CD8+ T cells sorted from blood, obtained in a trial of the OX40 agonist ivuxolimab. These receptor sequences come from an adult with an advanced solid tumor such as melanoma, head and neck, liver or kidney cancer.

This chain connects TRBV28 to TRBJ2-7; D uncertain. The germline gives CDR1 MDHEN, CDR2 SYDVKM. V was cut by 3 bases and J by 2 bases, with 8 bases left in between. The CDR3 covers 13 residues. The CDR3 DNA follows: TGTGCCAGCAGTTTTCCCAATACCTACGAGCAGTACTTC. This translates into CASSFPNTYEQYF.

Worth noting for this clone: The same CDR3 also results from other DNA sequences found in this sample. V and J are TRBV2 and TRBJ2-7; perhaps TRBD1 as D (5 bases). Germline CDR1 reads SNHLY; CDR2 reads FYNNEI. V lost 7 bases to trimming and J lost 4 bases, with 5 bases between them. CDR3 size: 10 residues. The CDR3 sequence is CASKGYEQYF. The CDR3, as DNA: TGTGCCAGCAAGGGGTACGAGCAGTACTTC.

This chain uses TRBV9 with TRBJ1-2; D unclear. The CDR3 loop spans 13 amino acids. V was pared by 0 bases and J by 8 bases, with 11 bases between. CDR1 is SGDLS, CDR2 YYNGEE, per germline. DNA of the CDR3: TGTGCCAGCAGCGTAGAGGCAGCTCGGGGCTACACCTTC. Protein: CASSVEAARGYTF.

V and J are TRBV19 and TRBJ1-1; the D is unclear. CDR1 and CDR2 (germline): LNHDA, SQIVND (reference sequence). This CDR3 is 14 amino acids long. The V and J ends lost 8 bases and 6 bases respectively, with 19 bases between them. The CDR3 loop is CASSDLAGSAEAFF. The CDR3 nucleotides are TGTGCCAGTTCCGACTTAGCAGGCAGCGCTGAAGCTTTCTTT.

The CDR3 nucleotides read TGTGCTAGTGGTTTGGTTGGGTCCGTCTATGGCTACACCTTC. Translating it yields CASGLVGSVYGYTF. The chain joins TRBV12-5 to TRBJ1-2; D gene unclear. Trimming took off 0 bases at V and 4 bases at J, with 9 bases between the two ends. CDR1 LGHNT and CDR2 FRNRAP come from the germline V gene. The CDR3 runs 14 residues.

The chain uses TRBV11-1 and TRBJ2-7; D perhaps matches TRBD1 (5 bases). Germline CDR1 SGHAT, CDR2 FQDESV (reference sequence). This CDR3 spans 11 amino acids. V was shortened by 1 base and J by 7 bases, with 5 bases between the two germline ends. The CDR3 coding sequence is TGTGCCAGCAGCTTAGAGGGGGAGCAGTACTTC. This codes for CASSLEGEQYF.

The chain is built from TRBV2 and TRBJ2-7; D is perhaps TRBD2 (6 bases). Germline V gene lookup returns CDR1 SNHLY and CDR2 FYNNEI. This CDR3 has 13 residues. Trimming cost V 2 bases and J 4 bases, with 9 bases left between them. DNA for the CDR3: TGTGCCAGCAGTGAAACACTAGCTTACGAGCAGTACTTC. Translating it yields CASSETLAYEQYF.

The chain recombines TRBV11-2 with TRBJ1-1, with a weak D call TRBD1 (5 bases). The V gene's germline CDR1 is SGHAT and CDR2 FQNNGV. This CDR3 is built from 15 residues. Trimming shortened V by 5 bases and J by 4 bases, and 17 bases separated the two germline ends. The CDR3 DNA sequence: TGTGCCAGCAGCCTACCTTGGGGGGGGAGCACTGAAGCTTTCTTT. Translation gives CASSLPWGGSTEAFF.

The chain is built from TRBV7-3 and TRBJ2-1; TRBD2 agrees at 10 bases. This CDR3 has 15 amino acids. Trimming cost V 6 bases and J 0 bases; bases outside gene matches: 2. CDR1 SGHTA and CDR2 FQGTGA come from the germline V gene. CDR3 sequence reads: CASRASGSSYNEQFF. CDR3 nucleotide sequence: TGTGCCAGCAGAGCTAGCGGGAGCTCCTACAATGAGCAGTTCTTC. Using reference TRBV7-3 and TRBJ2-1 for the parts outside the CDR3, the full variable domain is GAGVSQTPSNKVTEKGKYVELRCDPISGHTALYWYRQSLGQGPEFLIYFQGTGAADDSGLPNDRFFAVRPEGSVSTLKIQRTERGDSAVYLCASRASGSSYNEQFFGPGTRLTVL.

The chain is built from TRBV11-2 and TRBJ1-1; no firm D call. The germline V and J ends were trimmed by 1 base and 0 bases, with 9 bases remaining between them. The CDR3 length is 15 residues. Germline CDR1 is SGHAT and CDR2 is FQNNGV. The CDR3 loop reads CASSLVGSLNTEAFF. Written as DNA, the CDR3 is TGTGCCAGCAGCTTAGTTGGGTCTCTGAACACTGAAGCTTTCTTT. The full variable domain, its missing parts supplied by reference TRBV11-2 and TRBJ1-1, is EAGVAQSPRYKIIEKRQSVAFWCNPISGHATLYWYQQILGQGPKLLIQFQNNGVVDDSQLPKDRFSAERLKGVDSTLKIQPAKLEDSAVYLCASSLVGSLNTEAFFGQGTRLTVV.